This T cell receptor beta chain was sequenced during a study of T cells after posttransplantation cyclophosphamide. Broader study findings: Recipient CMV seropositivity and CMV reactivation strongly tracked TRB clonality. Skin or GI-infiltrating T cells shared few TRB sequences with blood.

The CDR3 totals 15 residues. Germline V CDR1 and CDR2: LGHNA, YSLEER. The V end lost 2 bases, the J end lost 6 bases, and 15 bases lay between the germline ends. This clone has at least ten counts. What it recognizes is unknown. Using immunoSEQ multiplex PCR, the repertoire was profiled, and TCRdb retains in-frame clones only, with some absent. This set yields 30,000 to 40,000 clones and no singletons; the top ten hold roughly 2.5%. V gene TRBV4-3 combines with J gene TRBJ2-3; D is unclear. The sequencing sample was made of PBMCs. This clonotype was sampled from a man aged 50 to 60 in good health, CMV-negative, and a related stem cell transplant donor. The CDR3 nucleotides are TGCGCCAGCAGCCAATTCGGTACTCTACCCGATACGCAGTATTTT. Protein sequence: CASSQFGTLPDTQYF.